The 17 T cell receptor beta chains in this list originate from one sample, sequenced in a study of T cell responses to AZD1222 COVID-19 vaccine. The assay was immunoSEQ multiplex PCR, and TCRdb's table has in-frame clones only and misses some. The table includes about 170,000 clones, 87% detected once. Sequenced material: peripheral blood, taken 28 days after the second AZD1222 dose. All receptors derive from an adult who received the AZD1222 COVID-19 vaccine.

The V gene is TRBV9, the J gene TRBJ1-2; a possible D gene is TRBD1 (5 bases). The germline V and J ends were trimmed by 0 bases and 8 bases, with 11 bases remaining between them. Germline V lookup: CDR1 SGDLS, CDR2 YYNGEE. The CDR3 sequence is 13 residues long. CDR3 DNA: TGTGCCAGCAGCGTAGATCCGGGACGCGGCTACACCTTC. It encodes CASSVDPGRGYTF.

V and J are TRBV4-2 and TRBJ1-2, with 8 positions matching TRBD1. This CDR3 spans 14 amino acids. The germline CDR1 and CDR2 sequences are LGHNA and YNFKEQ. Trimming removed 0 bases from V and 8 bases from J; junction bases left unmatched: 5. The CDR3 sequence: CASSQDEQGEGYTF. The CDR3 DNA sequence: TGTGCCAGCAGCCAAGATGAACAGGGGGAGGGCTACACCTTC.

The V call is TRBV12-5, the J call TRBJ2-5; no reliable D call. Germline V lookup: CDR1 LGHNT, CDR2 FRNRAP. This CDR3 has 10 residues. V was trimmed by 6 bases and J by 5 bases, leaving 4 bases between them. As DNA, the CDR3 is TGTGCTAGTGGGGAGGAGACCCAGTACTTC. This encodes CASGEETQYF.

V usage is TRBV3-1 (or the pseudogene TRBV3-2) and J usage is TRBJ1-1; 8 nucleotides agree with TRBD1. Germline lookup yields CDR1 LGHDT and CDR2 YNNKEL (reference sequence). With V trimmed by 6 bases and J by 0 bases, 6 bases remained unmatched. The CDR3 has 15 amino acids. CDR3 sequence (DNA): TGTGCCAGCAGACTTCACAGGGGGATGAACACTGAAGCTTTCTTT. Residues: CASRLHRGMNTEAFF.

The genes are TRBV13 and TRBJ2-1; perhaps D is TRBD1 or TRBD2 (5 bases each). The CDR3 extends over 16 amino acids. Trimming stripped 4 bases from V and 0 bases from J, with 13 bases between. Germline V gene sequence: CDR1 PRHDT, CDR2 FYEKMQ (reference sequence). CDR3 bases: TGTGCCAGCAGCTCCTTCCCAGGGAGCTCCTACAATGAGCAGTTCTTC. Translation: CASSSFPGSSYNEQFF.

The chain recombines TRBV3-1 (or the pseudogene TRBV3-2) with TRBJ2-1, with D hard to call. From germline, CDR1 is LGHDT and CDR2 YNNKEL (reference sequence). Trimming removed 3 bases at V and 6 bases at J, with 9 bases between. The CDR3 spans 13 residues. The CDR3 is CASSHAPGNEQFF. CDR3 sequence (DNA): TGTGCCAGCAGCCATGCGCCGGGCAATGAGCAGTTCTTC.

V is TRBV3-1 (or the pseudogene TRBV3-2) and J is TRBJ2-7; D is undetermined. CDR1 and CDR2 from the germline V gene are LGHDT and YNNKEL (reference sequence). The length of the CDR3 is 15 residues. V was shortened by 1 base and J by 0 bases, with 10 bases between the two germline ends. In DNA, the CDR3 is TGTGCCAGCAGCCAAGGTCAGCGTTACTCCTACGAGCAGTACTTC. It encodes CASSQGQRYSYEQYF.

This clone was observed a few times. The V call is TRBV9, the J call TRBJ1-3; D uncertain. The CDR3 runs 12 residues. Trimming removed 0 bases at V and 8 bases at J, with 6 bases between. CDR1 and CDR2 (germline): SGDLS, YYNGEE. In nucleotides, the CDR3 is TGTGCCAGCAGCGTAGGGGGTCACACCATATATTTT. It yields the protein CASSVGGHTIYF.

The chain employs TRBV7-9 and TRBJ1-6; D may be TRBD1 (6 bases). Trimming cost V 5 bases and J 7 bases, with 12 bases left between them. The CDR3 consists of 14 residues. The germline V gene has CDR1 SEHNR and CDR2 FQNEAQ (reference sequence). The CDR3 region has the DNA TGTGCCAGCAGCCCGCCAGGGGTCAATTCACCCCTCCACTTT. It encodes CASSPPGVNSPLHF. The variable domain in full, with the rest retrieved from reference TRBV7-9 and TRBJ1-6, is DTGVSQNPRHKITKRGQNVTFRCDPISEHNRLYWYRQTLGQGPEFLTYFQNEAQLEKSRLLSDRFSAERPKGSFSTLEIQRTEQGDSAMYLCASSPPGVNSPLHFGNGTRLTVT.

This chain links TRBV29-1 with TRBJ1-1, with 9 bases aligning to TRBD1. Germline lookup yields CDR1 SQVTM and CDR2 ANQGSEA. J gave up 2 bases and V 7 bases, and 5 bases lay outside the gene matches. CDR3 length equals 13 residues. The DNA of the CDR3 is TGCAGCGCCGGGGACAGGGCTAACACTGAAGCTTTCTTT. It yields the protein CSAGDRANTEAFF.

This chain links TRBV6-6 with TRBJ1-1; TRBD1 matches at 7 bases. CDR1 is MNHNY and CDR2 is SVGAGI in the germline V gene (reference sequence). The CDR3 is 14 residues long. Germline trimming cut 7 bases from V and 3 bases from J; bases unmatched to any gene: 8. CDR3 nucleotide sequence: TGTGCCAGCATAGAGACAGGGAGGGACACTGAAGCTTTCTTT. This encodes CASIETGRDTEAFF.

The rearrangement uses TRBV5-1 and TRBJ2-2, with 10 bases identical to TRBD2. The CDR3 loop spans 12 amino acids. The germline CDR1 and CDR2 sequences are SGHRS and YFSETQ. V shed 8 bases and J 6 bases; nucleotides not matched to a gene: 1. CDR3: CASLAGAGELFF. Written as DNA, the CDR3 is TGCGCCAGTCTAGCGGGGGCCGGGGAGCTGTTTTTT.

CDR3 sequence reads: CASSYVGVNYGYTF. Written as DNA, the CDR3 is TGTGCCAGCAGTTACGTGGGCGTTAACTATGGCTACACCTTC. The V gene is TRBV6-6, the J gene TRBJ1-2; the D is unclear. The CDR3 is 14 amino acids. V dropped 2 bases and J dropped 1 base, with 8 bases sitting between them. Germline CDR1 and CDR2: MNHNY and SVGAGI (reference sequence).

The sample holds one count of this clone. CDR3 DNA: TGTGCCAGCTACAATTCCCGGGCTAATAATGAGCAGTTCTTC. This translates into CASYNSRANNEQFF. The chain joins TRBV27 to TRBJ2-1; no firm D call. This CDR3 is 14 amino acids long. Trimming took off 8 bases at V and 7 bases at J, with 18 bases between the two ends. The germline gives CDR1 MNHEY, CDR2 SMNVEV (reference sequence).

The chain combines TRBV5-1 with TRBJ1-6; D ambiguous. CDR1 SGHRS and CDR2 YFSETQ come from the germline V gene. V lost 0 bases, J lost 0 bases, and 13 bases lay in between. The CDR3 covers 18 residues. The CDR3 sequence: CASSLDYVGSSYNSPLHF. Written as DNA, the CDR3 is TGCGCCAGCAGCTTGGATTATGTCGGCAGCTCCTATAATTCACCCCTCCACTTT.

The rearrangement uses TRBV5-4 and TRBJ2-3, with D tentatively TRBD1 (6 bases). Germline V lookup: CDR1 SGHNT, CDR2 YYREEE (reference sequence). V dropped 4 bases and J dropped 6 bases, with 18 bases sitting between them. This CDR3 is built from 15 residues. CDR3 region: CASSPQGGPTDTQYF. The CDR3 region has the DNA TGTGCCAGCAGCCCACAAGGGGGTCCCACCGATACGCAGTATTTT.

The rearrangement uses TRBV9 and TRBJ1-1; D gene ambiguous. The V and J ends lost 0 bases and 11 bases respectively, with 14 bases between them. CDR1 and CDR2 (germline): SGDLS, YYNGEE. The CDR3 covers 13 residues. The chain's CDR3 is CASSVGDRGSAFF. CDR3 nucleotides: TGTGCCAGCAGCGTAGGAGATCGGGGTTCGGCTTTCTTT.